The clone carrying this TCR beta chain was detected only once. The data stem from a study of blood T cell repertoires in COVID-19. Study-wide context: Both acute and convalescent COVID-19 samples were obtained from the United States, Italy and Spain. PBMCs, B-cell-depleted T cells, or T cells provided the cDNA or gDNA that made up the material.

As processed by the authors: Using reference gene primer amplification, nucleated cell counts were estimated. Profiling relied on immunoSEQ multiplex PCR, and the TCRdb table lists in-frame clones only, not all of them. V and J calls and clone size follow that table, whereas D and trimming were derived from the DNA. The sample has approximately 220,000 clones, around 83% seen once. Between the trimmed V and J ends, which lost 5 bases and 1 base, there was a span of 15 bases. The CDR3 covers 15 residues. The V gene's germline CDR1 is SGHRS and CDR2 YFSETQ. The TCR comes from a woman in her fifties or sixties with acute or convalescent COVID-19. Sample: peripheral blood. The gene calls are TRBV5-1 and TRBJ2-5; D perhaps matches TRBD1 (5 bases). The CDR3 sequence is CASRQLQATQETQYF. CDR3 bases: TGCGCCAGCAGACAACTACAGGCGACCCAAGAGACCCAGTACTTC. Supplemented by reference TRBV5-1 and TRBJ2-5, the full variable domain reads KAGVTQTPRYLIKTRGQQVTLSCSPISGHRSVSWYQQTPGQGLQFLFEYFSETQRNKGNFPGRFSGRQFSNSRSEMNVSTLELGDSALYLCASRQLQATQETQYFGPGTRLLVL.